These 28 T cell receptor beta chains originate from one sample sequenced in a study of blood T cells in healthy people across ages (dated by TCRdb to between 2015 and 2017). Preparation of the library involved 5' RACE. This sample was sequenced with an Illumina HiSeq 2500. A second about 7 to 12 cycle PCR used a sample-barcoded 5' primer and a J-beta primer mix. The public reads were run again by TCRdb, first through fastp at Q25 and then through MiXCR, and only productive beta chains were kept. Duplicate CDR3 protein sequences are folded into a single record with the most common DNA and genes. The sample profile shows approximately 1.5 million distinct CDR3 sequences; about 31% of them were found once. The top ten hold about 11% of the sample. The sample taken for sequencing was blood. The receptors were sampled from a woman aged 25 to 39 in good health.

This clonotype was seen many times. The chain recombines TRBV12-3 or TRBV12-4 with TRBJ2-1, with 10 bases that match TRBD2. The CDR3 is 14 residues long. V lost 7 bases, J lost 7 bases, and 7 bases stayed unmatched. CDR3: CASIPGLAPNEQFF. The CDR3 bases are TGTGCCAGCATCCCGGGACTAGCGCCTAATGAGCAGTTCTTC.

The chain combines TRBV7-9 with TRBJ1-6; no clear D. V was pared by 8 bases and J by 4 bases, with 6 bases between. Germline values: CDR1 SEHNR, CDR2 FQNEAQ (reference sequence). The CDR3 is 12 residues long. The CDR3 sequence: CASGDYNSPLHF. Written as DNA, the CDR3 is TGTGCCAGCGGGGATTATAATTCACCCCTCCACTTT.

This clonotype occurred once. This chain connects TRBV30 to TRBJ2-5, with D possibly TRBD2 on 6 matching bases. The J call is uncertain, as TRBJ2-7 better fits the DNA end. CDR3 length equals 14 residues. Germline assignment: CDR1 GTSNPN and CDR2 SVGIG (reference sequence). This CDR3 reads CAWEPTGDSYEQYF. DNA for the CDR3: TGTGCCTGGGAACCCACGGGGGACTCCTACGAGCAGTACTTC.

V usage is TRBV6-6 and J usage is TRBJ2-7; the D gene is possibly TRBD1 (5 bases). The germline gives CDR1 MNHNY, CDR2 SVGAGI (reference sequence). V was pared by 7 bases and J by 4 bases, with 14 bases between. This CDR3 is built from 13 residues. This CDR3 reads CASNPAQGYEQYF. The CDR3 DNA sequence: TGTGCCAGCAATCCTGCGCAGGGTTACGAGCAGTACTTC.

V usage is TRBV5-1 and J usage is TRBJ1-5, with D possibly TRBD1 on 5 matching bases. CDR3 size: 14 residues. The V gene lost 0 bases and the J gene lost 5 bases, with 9 bases spanning the gap. CDR1 is SGHRS, CDR2 YFSETQ, per germline. The CDR3 loop is CASSLDQGDQPQHF. CDR3 DNA: TGCGCCAGCAGCTTGGACCAGGGCGATCAGCCCCAGCATTTT.

This chain joins TRBV9 and TRBJ1-1, with D maybe TRBD1 (6 bases). Germline loops: CDR1 SGDLS, CDR2 YYNGEE. This CDR3 has 15 amino acids. Trimming shortened V by 4 bases and J by 6 bases, and 19 bases separated the two germline ends. CDR3 in amino acids: CASSPGQKDNPEAFF. The CDR3 DNA is TGTGCCAGCAGCCCTGGACAGAAAGATAATCCTGAAGCTTTCTTT.

This clonotype was recorded at least ten times. The genes are TRBV20-1 and TRBJ2-7, with TRBD1 matching 8 bases. The V gene's germline CDR1 is DFQATT and CDR2 SNEGSKA (reference sequence). J was trimmed by 1 base and V by 5 bases; bases with no gene match: 7. The CDR3 is 14 residues long. CDR3 DNA sequence: TGCAGTGCTCCTGCCGGGACAGGTTCCTACGAGCAGTACTTC. It encodes CSAPAGTGSYEQYF.

The V and J genes are TRBV6-1 and TRBJ2-5; perhaps TRBD1 as D (6 bases). This CDR3 contains 16 residues. V gave up 0 bases and J gave up 4 bases, with 15 bases separating them. CDR1 MNHNS and CDR2 SASEGT come from the germline V gene. CDR3 nucleotide sequence: TGTGCCAGCAGTGAAGCGATCTTCGCCAGGGGAGAGACCCAGTACTTC. Its protein product is CASSEAIFARGETQYF.

The gene calls are TRBV7-2 and TRBJ1-2, with TRBD1 identical over 12 bases. Germline loops: CDR1 SGHTA, CDR2 FQGNSA. The CDR3 extends over 17 amino acids. V was clipped by 4 bases and J by 1 base; unmatched bases: 7. CDR3 nucleotides: TGTGCCAGCAGCTCGTCCCGGGACAGGGGGCATAACTATGGCTACACCTTC. Translated, it gives CASSSSRDRGHNYGYTF.

This clonotype was seen a few times. The V and J genes are TRBV4-1 and TRBJ2-2; D is possibly TRBD2 (7 bases). Germline V gene lookup returns CDR1 MGHRA and CDR2 YSYEKL. The ends were cut back, 3 bases at V and 5 bases at J, with 19 bases in the middle. The CDR3 runs to 17 residues. CDR3 protein: CASSQIRTGGMTGELFF. CDR3 bases: TGCGCCAGCAGCCAGATACGGACGGGGGGCATGACCGGGGAGCTGTTTTTT.

The rearrangement links TRBV5-1 to TRBJ2-7, with 15 bases lining up with TRBD2. CDR3 size: 18 residues. Trimming cost V 4 bases and J 1 base; bases outside gene matches: 9. Per germline, CDR1 SGHRS and CDR2 YFSETQ. DNA for the CDR3: TGCGCCAGCAGCCGGACTAGCGGGAGGGCCTTTGGATCCTACGAGCAGTACTTC. Its protein product is CASSRTSGRAFGSYEQYF.

This clonotype was found a few times. The CDR3, as DNA: TGTGCCAGCAGCCCACAGGACAGGGGGTCCTACGAGCAGTACTTC. This encodes CASSPQDRGSYEQYF. The rearrangement joins TRBV7-6 to TRBJ2-7; 10 bases line up with TRBD1. Germline V gene lookup returns CDR1 SGHVS and CDR2 FNYEAQ. This CDR3 region has 15 residues. The J segment lost 1 base and the V segment lost 5 bases, leaving 5 bases of the junction unmatched.

In this sample, this clonotype turned up a few times. The rearrangement uses TRBV2 and TRBJ1-4, with no clear D. The CDR3 loop spans 10 amino acids. CDR1 is SNHLY, CDR2 FYNNEI, per germline. V was shortened by 10 bases and J by 5 bases, with 5 bases between the two germline ends. CDR3 nucleotides: TGTGCCACCCGAAATGAAAAACTGTTTTTT. Translating gives CATRNEKLFF.

This clonotype was recorded a few times. This chain links TRBV28 with TRBJ2-1; 7 nucleotides align to TRBD2. Germline values: CDR1 MDHEN, CDR2 SYDVKM. The CDR3 spans 15 residues. V lost 6 bases and J lost 8; bases outside the gene matches: 13. The DNA for the CDR3 is TGTGCCAGCAGCCCCATGGGGGGGTCAGTCGATGAGCAGTTCTTC. It is translated as CASSPMGGSVDEQFF.

As to this clonotype: Since a much larger clone is just one base distant, this may be a read error. The gene calls are TRBV3-1 and TRBJ2-5, with D maybe TRBD1 (6 bases). Trimming cost V 0 bases and J 11 bases, with 16 bases left between them. CDR3 length: 14 residues. Germline CDR1 is LGHDT and CDR2 is YNNKEL (reference sequence). The CDR3 is CASSQDHRDHEQYF. The CDR3, as DNA: TGTGCCAGCAGCCAAGATCACAGGGACCATGAGCAGTACTTC.

This clonotype was counted ten times or more. The chain joins TRBV20-1 to TRBJ1-1, with D perhaps TRBD1 (5 bases). Germline-derived CDR1 and CDR2 are DFQATT and SNEGSKA (reference sequence). The V end lost 1 base, the J end lost 3 bases, and 12 bases lay between the germline ends. The CDR3 runs 14 residues. In nucleotides, the CDR3 is TGCAGTGCTAGAGGCGGGGGGGTCGACACTGAAGCTTTCTTT. Translating gives CSARGGGVDTEAFF.

The sample holds many counts of this clonotype. The chain combines TRBV29-1 with TRBJ2-7, with TRBD2 matching over 7 bases. The length of the CDR3 is 13 residues. Germline-derived CDR1 and CDR2 are SQVTM and ANQGSEA. With 5 bases clipped from V and 3 bases from J, the junction kept 7 bases outside the gene matches. The CDR3 sequence: CSVSQGLGYEQYF. CDR3 DNA sequence: TGCAGCGTTTCCCAAGGACTAGGCTACGAGCAGTACTTC.

V is TRBV9 and J is TRBJ1-2; D is unresolved. Trimming took off 3 bases at V and 0 bases at J, with 9 bases between the two ends. Germline CDR1 SGDLS, CDR2 YYNGEE. The CDR3 covers 14 residues. The CDR3, as DNA: TGTGCCAGCAGCGCCGGACGGGCTAACTATGGCTACACCTTC. It is translated as CASSAGRANYGYTF.

The gene calls are TRBV6-7 and TRBJ2-1, with 9 bases lining up with TRBD2. TRBV6-7 has ORF status, its function being uncertain. The V and J ends lost 0 bases and 8 bases, in that order; junction bases with no gene match: 20. The CDR3 spans 20 residues. CDR3 residues: CASSYSDTRSSGRSLYEQFF. CDR3 in DNA: TGTGCCAGCAGTTACTCAGATACGCGGAGTAGCGGGAGAAGTTTATATGAGCAGTTCTTC.

The chain carries TRBV2 and TRBJ1-2; 7 nucleotides line up with TRBD1. The V and J ends lost 6 bases and 8 bases, in that order; junction bases with no gene match: 9. The germline gives CDR1 SNHLY, CDR2 FYNNEI. The CDR3 covers 13 residues. In nucleotides, the CDR3 is TGTGCCAGCAGGGCTACAGGGGCGGAGGGCTACACCTTC. It encodes CASRATGAEGYTF.

The chain combines TRBV12-3 or TRBV12-4 with TRBJ2-1; TRBD2 aligns across 10 bases. The CDR3 sequence is 18 residues long. V shed 5 bases, J shed 0 bases, and the junction held 10 bases outside the gene matches. The CDR3, as DNA: TGTGCCAGCAGTCCGAGTTACGGACTAGCGGACTCCTACAATGAGCAGTTCTTC. This sequence encodes CASSPSYGLADSYNEQFF.

This rearrangement joins TRBV19 to TRBJ2-5; D may be TRBD2 (6 bases). The CDR3 runs 14 residues. CDR1 LNHDA and CDR2 SQIVND come from the germline V gene (reference sequence). With 0 bases removed from V and 4 bases from J, the gap between germline ends came to 9 bases. The CDR3 here is CASSIEDGRETQYF. CDR3 coding DNA: TGTGCCAGTAGTATAGAGGACGGGAGAGAGACCCAGTACTTC.

A few counts support this clonotype. V gene TRBV28 combines with J gene TRBJ2-1, with TRBD2 identical over 12 bases. Germline V gene data show CDR1 as MDHEN and CDR2 as SYDVKM. V lost 7 bases and J lost 7; bases outside the gene matches: 11. The CDR3 covers 16 residues. The CDR3 DNA is TGTGCCAGCAACCAACCCCTAGCGGGAGGGCCTAATGAGCAGTTCTTC. This translates into CASNQPLAGGPNEQFF.

A remark on this clonotype: Relative to the germline gene, one junction end is altered; a read error may explain this. V is TRBV4-1 and J is TRBJ1-2; 7 positions match TRBD1. Germline values: CDR1 MGHRA, CDR2 YSYEKL. The CDR3 spans 15 residues. CDR3 sequence: CASNQPDRPLGGYTF. The DNA of the CDR3 is TGCGCCAGCAACCAACCGGACAGGCCCCTCGGCGGCTACACCTTC.

As concerns this clonotype: A read error may be the cause here, since a much bigger clone is one base away. This chain joins TRBV14 and TRBJ2-3, with D unclear. V was shortened by 0 bases and J by 4 bases, with 5 bases between the two germline ends. Germline V CDR1 and CDR2: SGHDN, FVKESK. The CDR3 consists of 13 residues. CDR3: CASSQDRSDTQYF. The CDR3 nucleotides are TGTGCCAGCAGCCAAGATAGGTCAGATACGCAGTATTTT.

The rearrangement joins TRBV5-1 to TRBJ2-1; a possible D gene is TRBD1 (6 bases). V was shortened by 3 bases and J by 7 bases, with 23 bases between the two germline ends. The CDR3 length is 17 residues. Germline CDR1 is SGHRS and CDR2 is YFSETQ. The CDR3 DNA reads TGCGCCAGCAGCTCGATCGGGGTTCATAGGGACATGAATGAGCAGTTCTTC. This codes for CASSSIGVHRDMNEQFF. The whole variable domain, filled in from reference TRBV5-1 and TRBJ2-1, reads KAGVTQTPRYLIKTRGQQVTLSCSPISGHRSVSWYQQTPGQGLQFLFEYFSETQRNKGNFPGRFSGRQFSNSRSEMNVSTLELGDSALYLCASSSIGVHRDMNEQFFGPGTRLTVL.

The CDR3 DNA reads TGTGCCAGCAGTTTACCCCCGGGTAGCGCGATATACAATGAGCAGTTCTTC. It is translated as CASSLPPGSAIYNEQFF. This chain links TRBV27 with TRBJ2-1; the D gene is possibly TRBD2 (5 bases). Trimming removed 2 bases from V and 4 bases from J, with 18 bases in between. CDR1 is MNHEY and CDR2 is SMNVEV in the germline V gene (reference sequence). This CDR3 spans 17 amino acids.

The J gene is TRBJ2-1, the V gene TRBV7-9; 7 bases are shared with TRBD2. V lost 2 bases and J lost 6; bases outside the gene matches: 10. Per the germline V gene, CDR1 is SEHNR and CDR2 is FQNEAQ (reference sequence). The CDR3 is 16 amino acids. CDR3 bases: TGTGCCAGCAGCTTACCTAGCGGAGGGATCGGCAATGAGCAGTTCTTC. Translating it yields CASSLPSGGIGNEQFF.